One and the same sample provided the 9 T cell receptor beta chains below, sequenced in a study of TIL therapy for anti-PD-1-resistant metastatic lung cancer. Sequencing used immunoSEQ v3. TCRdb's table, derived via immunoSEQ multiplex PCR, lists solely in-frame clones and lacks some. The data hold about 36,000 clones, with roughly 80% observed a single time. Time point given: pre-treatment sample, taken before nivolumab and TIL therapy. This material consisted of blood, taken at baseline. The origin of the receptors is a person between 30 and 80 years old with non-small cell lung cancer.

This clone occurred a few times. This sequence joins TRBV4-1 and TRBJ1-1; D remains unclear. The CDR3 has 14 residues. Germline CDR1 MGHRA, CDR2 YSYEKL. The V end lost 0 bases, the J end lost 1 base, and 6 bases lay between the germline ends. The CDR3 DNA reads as TGCGCCAGCAGCCAAGATGGAGGGAACACTGAAGCTTTCTTT. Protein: CASSQDGGNTEAFF.

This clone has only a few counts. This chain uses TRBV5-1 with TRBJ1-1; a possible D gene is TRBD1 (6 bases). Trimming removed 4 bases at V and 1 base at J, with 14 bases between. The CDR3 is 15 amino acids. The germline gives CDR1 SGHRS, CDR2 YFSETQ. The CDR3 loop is CASSAGQRENTEAFF. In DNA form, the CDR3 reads TGCGCCAGCAGCGCAGGACAGCGCGAGAACACTGAAGCTTTCTTT.

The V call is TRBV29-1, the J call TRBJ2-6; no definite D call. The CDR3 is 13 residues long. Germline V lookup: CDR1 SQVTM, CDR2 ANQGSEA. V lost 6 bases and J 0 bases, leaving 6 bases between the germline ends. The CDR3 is CSVAVSGANVLTF. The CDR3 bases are TGCAGCGTGGCTGTCTCTGGGGCCAACGTCCTGACTTTC.

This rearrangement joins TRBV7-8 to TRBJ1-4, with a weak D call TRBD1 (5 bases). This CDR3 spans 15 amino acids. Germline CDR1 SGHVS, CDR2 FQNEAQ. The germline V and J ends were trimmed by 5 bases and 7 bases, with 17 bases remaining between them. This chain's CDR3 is CASSGSGTDSEKLFF. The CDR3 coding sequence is TGTGCCAGCAGCGGGTCCGGGACGGACTCTGAAAAACTGTTTTTT.

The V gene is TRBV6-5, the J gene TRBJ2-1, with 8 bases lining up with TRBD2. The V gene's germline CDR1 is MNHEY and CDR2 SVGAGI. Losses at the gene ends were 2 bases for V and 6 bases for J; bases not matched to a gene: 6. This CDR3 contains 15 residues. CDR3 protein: CASSYGGRRGNEQFF. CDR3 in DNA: TGTGCCAGCAGTTACGGCGGGAGGAGGGGCAATGAGCAGTTCTTC.

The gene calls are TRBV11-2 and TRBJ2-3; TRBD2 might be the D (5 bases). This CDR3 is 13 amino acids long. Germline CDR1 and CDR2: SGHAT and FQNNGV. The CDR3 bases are TGTGCTACCAACGCGGGCTCCCCAGATACGCAGTATTTT. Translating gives CATNAGSPDTQYF.

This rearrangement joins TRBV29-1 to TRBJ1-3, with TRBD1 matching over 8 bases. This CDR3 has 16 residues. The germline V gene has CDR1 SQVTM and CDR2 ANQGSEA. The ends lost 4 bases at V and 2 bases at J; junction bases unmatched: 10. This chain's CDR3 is CSVAKDREFPGNTIYF. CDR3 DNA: TGCAGCGTTGCAAAGGACAGGGAATTTCCTGGAAACACCATATATTTT.

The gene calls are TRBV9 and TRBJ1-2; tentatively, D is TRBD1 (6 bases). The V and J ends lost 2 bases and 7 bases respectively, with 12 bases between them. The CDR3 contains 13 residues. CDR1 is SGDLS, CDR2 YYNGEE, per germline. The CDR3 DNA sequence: TGTGCCAGCAGCGTCACAGGGATGGCTGGCTACACCTTC. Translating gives CASSVTGMAGYTF. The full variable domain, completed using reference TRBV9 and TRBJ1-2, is DSGVTQTPKHLITATGQRVTLRCSPRSGDLSVYWYQQSLDQGLQFLIQYYNGEERAKGNILERFSAQQFPDLHSELNLSSLELGDSALYFCASSVTGMAGYTFGSGTRLTVV.

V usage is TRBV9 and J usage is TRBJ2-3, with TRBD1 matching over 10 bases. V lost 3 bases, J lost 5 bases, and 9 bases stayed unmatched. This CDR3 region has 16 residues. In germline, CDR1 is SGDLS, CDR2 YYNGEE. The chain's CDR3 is CASSDRDRGTIDTQYF. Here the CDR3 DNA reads TGTGCCAGCAGCGACCGGGACAGGGGTACAATAGATACGCAGTATTTT.